The 9 T cell receptor beta chains below were found in one sample sequenced in a study of shared clonotypes between healthy human individuals. Some clones are missing from TCRdb's copy, which holds only in-frame ones; the method was immunoSEQ multiplex PCR. Of roughly 2,300,000 clones listed, under 95% were seen once; the top ten hold about 0.41%. The sample taken for sequencing was naive CD4+ T cells from PBMCs. Subset meaning: CD45RA+ positively selected. The receptors originated from a man in his late teens or twenties in good health. Some clones in this sample may be carry-over from other donors' samples.

The V gene is TRBV7-2, the J gene TRBJ2-4; 10 bases are a match to TRBD2. V gave up 3 bases and J gave up 14 bases; unmatched junction bases: 7. CDR3 length: 13 residues. The germline V gene encodes CDR1 SGHTA and CDR2 FQGNSA. CDR3 sequence (DNA): TGTGCCAGCAGCTTGAAAGCGGGAGGGCCGAAGTACTTC. Its translation is CASSLKAGGPKYF.

This clone showed up just once. This CDR3 is also generated by other DNA sequences in the sample. This rearrangement joins TRBV5-1 to TRBJ2-2, with 7 bases fitting TRBD1. The V and J ends lost 4 bases and 0 bases, in that order; junction bases with no gene match: 3. This CDR3 contains 15 residues. The germline V gene encodes CDR1 SGHRS and CDR2 YFSETQ. DNA of the CDR3: TGCGCCAGCAGCACAGGACAGGCGAACACCGGGGAGCTGTTTTTT. As protein: CASSTGQANTGELFF.

J is TRBJ1-5 and V is TRBV6-5, with D perhaps matching TRBD1 (5 bases). This CDR3 contains 13 residues. Trimming took 5 bases from V and 4 from J, leaving 9 bases between them. The germline CDR1 and CDR2 sequences are MNHEY and SVGAGI. The CDR3 sequence: CASSQGPNQPQHF. CDR3 DNA sequence: TGTGCCAGCAGTCAGGGACCTAATCAGCCCCAGCATTTT.

Regarding this clone: Other nucleotide sequences in the sample specify the same CDR3. This chain uses TRBV5-1 with TRBJ2-1, with D uncertain. The V end was cut by 0 bases, the J end by 6 bases, with 7 bases between. This CDR3 contains 13 residues. Germline V gene lookup returns CDR1 SGHRS and CDR2 YFSETQ. In DNA, the CDR3 is TGCGCCAGCAGCTTGGGGCCGGGCAATGAGCAGTTCTTC. Amino acid sequence: CASSLGPGNEQFF. Full variable domain (remainder filled in from reference TRBV5-1 and TRBJ2-1): KAGVTQTPRYLIKTRGQQVTLSCSPISGHRSVSWYQQTPGQGLQFLFEYFSETQRNKGNFPGRFSGRQFSNSRSEMNVSTLELGDSALYLCASSLGPGNEQFFGPGTRLTVL.

The CDR3 coding sequence is TGTGCCAGCACCTCGGGTGGCAGGGGAGGAGATACGCAGTATTTT. It specifies CASTSGGRGGDTQYF. The chain carries TRBV27 and TRBJ2-3; TRBD1 or TRBD2 may be the D gene (6 bases each). In germline, CDR1 is MNHEY, CDR2 SMNVEV (reference sequence). The V and J ends lost 7 bases and 5 bases respectively, with 19 bases between them. CDR3 length: 15 amino acids.

This chain connects TRBV7-9 to TRBJ2-1, with D tentatively TRBD2 (5 bases). There are 15 residues in the CDR3. Germline V gives CDR1 SEHNR, CDR2 FQNEAQ (reference sequence). V was pared by 5 bases and J by 7 bases, with 18 bases between. The CDR3 bases are TGTGCCAGCAGCCCACAAACCGGGGTGATGAATGAGCAGTTCTTC. Translation: CASSPQTGVMNEQFF.

J is TRBJ1-3 and V is TRBV18, with TRBD1 as a possible D gene (6 bases). Between the trimmed V and J ends, which lost 8 bases and 0 bases, there was a span of 17 bases. This CDR3 contains 16 residues. Germline V gives CDR1 KGHSH, CDR2 LQKENI. CDR3 protein: CASTWDNLASGNTIYF. For the CDR3, the DNA is TGTGCCAGCACCTGGGACAACCTCGCCTCTGGAAACACCATATATTTT.

V and J are TRBV28 and TRBJ1-4, with D perhaps TRBD1 (5 bases). Germline CDR1 is MDHEN and CDR2 is SYDVKM. Trimming took off 6 bases at V and 7 bases at J, with 15 bases between the two ends. The length of the CDR3 is 14 residues. CDR3 region: CASRRGARREKLFF. The CDR3 nucleotides are TGTGCCAGCAGGAGGGGTGCCAGGCGTGAAAAACTGTTTTTT.

V gene TRBV5-8 combines with J gene TRBJ2-3; 8 positions agree with TRBD1. In germline, CDR1 is SGHTS, CDR2 YDEGEE. With 0 bases clipped from V and 3 bases from J, the junction kept 6 bases outside the gene matches. CDR3 length: 16 amino acids. The CDR3 loop is CASSLGTGGITDTQYF. The CDR3 nucleotides read TGTGCCAGCAGCTTGGGTACAGGGGGTATAACAGATACGCAGTATTTT.